Below are 4 T cell receptor beta chains sequenced from a single sample in a study of cytomegalovirus exposure and HLA in healthy donors. The PCR contained 60 Vbeta and 13 Jbeta primers. Profiled with immunoSEQ multiplex PCR; TCRdb holds only in-frame clones, not every one. The sample has 110,000 or so clones, around 76% seen once. The sample consisted of PBMCs. These receptors were taken from a man aged 45-60 years in good health and CMV-seropositive.

CDR3 amino acids: CASTPQETQYF. The CDR3 region has the DNA TGTGCCAGCACCCCTCAAGAGACCCAGTACTTC. This chain joins TRBV2 and TRBJ2-5; the D is unclear. V lost 7 bases and J 2 bases, leaving 5 bases between the germline ends. The germline gives CDR1 SNHLY, CDR2 FYNNEI. CDR3 length: 11 amino acids.

The rearrangement links TRBV28 to TRBJ1-3; D not resolved. The CDR3 has 16 amino acids. The V end lost 1 base, the J end lost 4 bases, and 14 bases lay between the germline ends. Germline values: CDR1 MDHEN, CDR2 SYDVKM. The chain's CDR3 is CASSLLRMGGGNTIYF. The CDR3 nucleotides read TGTGCCAGCAGTTTATTGAGAATGGGAGGAGGAAACACCATATATTTT.

V is TRBV9 and J is TRBJ1-6; maybe TRBD1 (6 bases). Germline V lookup: CDR1 SGDLS, CDR2 YYNGEE. The length of the CDR3 is 14 residues. V lost 4 bases and J lost 7, with 12 bases in between. This CDR3 is CASSSRQANSPLHF. In DNA, the CDR3 is TGTGCCAGCAGCTCCCGACAGGCAAATTCACCCCTCCACTTT. The whole variable domain, remainder taken from reference TRBV9 and TRBJ1-6, is DSGVTQTPKHLITATGQRVTLRCSPRSGDLSVYWYQQSLDQGLQFLIQYYNGEERAKGNILERFSAQQFPDLHSELNLSSLELGDSALYFCASSSRQANSPLHFGNGTRLTVT.

The V gene is TRBV19, the J gene TRBJ2-3, with D hard to call. From germline, CDR1 is LNHDA and CDR2 SQIVND (reference sequence). The germline V and J ends were trimmed by 3 bases and 2 bases, with 15 bases remaining between them. The CDR3 is 16 residues long. This chain's CDR3 is CASSIRGESSTDTQYF. The CDR3 DNA is TGTGCCAGTAGTATTCGCGGAGAAAGTTCCACAGATACGCAGTATTTT.